The clone carrying this TCR beta chain has only one observation. The sample belongs to a study of cytomegalovirus exposure and HLA in healthy donors. This CDR3 has 17 residues. Germline values: CDR1 SGDLS, CDR2 YYNGEE. The ends lost 4 bases at V and 3 bases at J; junction bases unmatched: 8. TCRdb's copy holds only in-frame clones and misses some; the assay was immunoSEQ multiplex PCR. Altogether some 140,000 clones are present, approximately 85% being singletons, with the ten largest covering under 1.5%. The material sequenced was PBMCs. The sequence was collected from a woman aged 25 to 39 in good health and CMV-seronegative. The V gene is TRBV9, the J gene TRBJ1-3; 12 bases map to TRBD1. The CDR3 DNA follows: TGTGCCAGCAGCCCGGGACAGGGGGCTGCAAGTGGAAACACCATATATTTT. Residues: CASSPGQGAASGNTIYF.